The present entry profiles one T cell receptor (beta chain) with its context. This clone has only one observation. Its recognized antigen is unknown. Base qualities are not provided; no much larger clone lies one nucleotide away. The library was prepared using the immunoSEQ multiplex PCR assay. The original pipeline was this. A statistical classification framework was developed to diagnose cytomegalovirus status using the catalog of TCR beta chain sequences. The table was pulled from immuneACCESS by TCRdb, which kept in-frame rearrangements only. Such tables lose some clones; where checked, under half of the loss comes from unresolved V genes, and the rest has no known cause. From that table come the V and J calls and clone size; the DNA was used to work out D and trimming. This sample holds fewer than 400,000 clones; approximately 91% were observed only once. The ten largest clones represent around 0.96% of the sample.

The data are from a study of cytomegalovirus exposure and HLA in healthy donors listed by TCRdb under 2017. About the investigation overall: According to a later analysis, one platform produced both the approximately 110 validation repertoires and the roughly 650 repertoires of the first cohort. The aim of the study was to test whether cataloging public T cell receptors could identify signatures of past pathogen exposure. Along with the roughly 670-subject first cohort, a separate validation cohort of around 110 different subjects was used. High-throughput TCR immunosequencing, statistical association of individual TCRs with disease status, and machine learning were combined to predict cytomegalovirus infection status. The investigation overall reported the following: In the study, 150 to 200 TCR beta chains were listed as associated with cytomegalovirus. A later analysis found that TCRs clustered in the first cohort also tended to co-occur in the approximately 120 validation repertoires, with approximately 95% of cluster scores above 0. According to the authors, the approach could potentially be generalized to other disease states and immunological phenotypes. Cytomegalovirus status was reported to be diagnosed by the classifier with high specificity and sensitivity in both the original and validation cohorts. All 120 or so repertoires were used to score co-occurrence in the validation cohort in a later analysis, because that analysis had no HLA typing for the cohort. While some public TCRs were present in many individuals, most TCR sequences turned up only very rarely across donors. A few of the identified cytomegalovirus-associated TCR beta chains were confirmed in vitro to be specific for cytomegalovirus antigens.

The donors belonged to the validation cohort of approximately 130 subjects, which was separate from the roughly 680-subject first cohort. The CDR1 and CDR2 encoded by the germline V gene are KGHSH and LQKENI. The CDR3 holds 13 amino acids from the cysteine to the phenylalanine. Just the 39-base CDR3 DNA is kept, in frame starting at base 1. Trimming leaves V shorter by 4 bases and J shorter by 9 bases, with the junction holding 5 bases beyond the gene matches. The source of this sequence is a man aged 30 to 39 in good health and CMV-seronegative. Sequenced sample: PBMCs. The receptor chain draws on TRBV18 and TRBJ2-1; 8 central nucleotides agree with TRBD1. Here the CDR3 is given as CASSLQGASEQFF. The DNA reads as follows: TGTGCCAGCTCACTGCAGGGGGCGAGTGAGCAGTTCTTC.